A selection of T cell receptor beta chains follows, all from one sample in a study of blood T cell repertoires in COVID-19. Generated by immunoSEQ multiplex PCR, the TCRdb table keeps only in-frame clones and is missing some. The table shows 200,000 to 250,000 clones, with 70% to 90% occurring only once. Sequencing was performed on PBMCs or T cells enriched from blood (not recorded which). These receptors were obtained from a man between 25 and 39 years old who had recovered from COVID-19. Both conserved end residues are trimmed from each CDR3.

j_call v_call cdr3_aa
TRBJ2-7 TRBV30 AGKSRGEYEQY
TRBJ1-2 TRBV27 ASSTGTGRNYGYT
TRBJ1-2 TRBV5-1 ASSFQGVSDGYT
TRBJ1-1 TRBV24-1 ATSDSPLDRDTEAF
TRBJ2-3 TRBV3-1/TRBV3-2 ASSQRGAGGTDTQY
TRBJ2-3 TRBV27 ASSPSGGFRTDTQY
TRBJ2-1 TRBV28 ASSLFLAGGPNEQF
TRBJ2-1 TRBV24-1 ATSDHASGGADEQF
TRBJ2-1 TRBV12-5 ASGSGNLYNEQF
TRBJ2-5 TRBV4-2 ASSQDVLETQY
TRBJ2-7 TRBV7-3 ASSPGALRTYEQY